This T cell receptor (beta chain) was sequenced during a study of T cell responses to AZD1222 COVID-19 vaccine. This CDR3 has 12 amino acids. With 3 bases removed from V and 1 base from J, the gap between germline ends came to 4 bases. Germline V gene data show CDR1 as SGHNT and CDR2 as YYREEE (reference sequence). Findings and caveats of the study: Repertoires in all cases were sampled only once the peak T cell response had passed. The reported proportion of spike-specific TCRs targeting unmutated variant regions was nearly half.

This table comes from immunoSEQ multiplex PCR, and its TCRdb copy is limited to in-frame clones, with some not included. The repertoire has fewer than 85,000 clones, roughly nine tenths of them found once; the top ten carry about a tenth. A note on this clone: Its cognate antigen is unknown.

The sequence came from an adult who received the AZD1222 COVID-19 vaccine. The starting material was peripheral blood, obtained 28 days after the second AZD1222 dose. This chain connects TRBV5-4 to TRBJ1-1; D gene unclear. CDR3 amino acids: CASSWGNTEAFF. The CDR3 DNA is TGTGCCAGCAGCTGGGGGAACACTGAAGCTTTCTTT.